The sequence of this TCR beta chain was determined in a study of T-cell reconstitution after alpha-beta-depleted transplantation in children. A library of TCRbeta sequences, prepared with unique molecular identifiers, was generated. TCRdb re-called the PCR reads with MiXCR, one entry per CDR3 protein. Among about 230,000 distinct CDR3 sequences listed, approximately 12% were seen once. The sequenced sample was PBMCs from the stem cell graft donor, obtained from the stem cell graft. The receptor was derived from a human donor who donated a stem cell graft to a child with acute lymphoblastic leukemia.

In DNA, the CDR3 is TGTGCCAGCAGACTACCCGGGACCCGAGGCGAGCAGTACTTC. Its protein is CASRLPGTRGEQYF. This chain links TRBV5-5 with TRBJ2-7, with D perhaps assigned TRBD1 or TRBD2 (5 bases each). Trimming removed 5 bases from V and 6 bases from J, with 18 bases in between. The CDR3 covers 14 residues. CDR1 is SGHKS and CDR2 is YYEKEE in the germline V gene (reference sequence).